The 2 T cell receptor beta chains reported below all come from one sample, sequenced in a study of cytomegalovirus exposure and HLA in healthy donors. With 60 Vbeta and 13 Jbeta primers, the PCR was carried out. TCRdb's copy holds only in-frame clones and misses some; the assay was immunoSEQ multiplex PCR. This sample carries some 180,000 clones, with 6.5% going to the ten biggest clones. What was sequenced was PBMCs. The receptors here all came from a man aged 25 to 45 in good health and CMV-seronegative.

The chain is built from TRBV9 and TRBJ1-6; the D gene is possibly TRBD1 (5 bases). Germline CDR1 reads SGDLS; CDR2 reads YYNGEE. The CDR3 has 13 residues. V lost 4 bases and J lost 12, with 14 bases in between. The CDR3 nucleotides are TGTGCCAGCAGCTCCATTGGGGGGGGACCCCTCCACTTT. Translated: CASSSIGGGPLHF.

The chain is built from TRBV7-2 and TRBJ1-6; perhaps TRBD1 as D (5 bases). Trimming removed 5 bases at V and 14 bases at J, with 22 bases between. This CDR3 is 15 amino acids long. Germline loops: CDR1 SGHTA, CDR2 FQGNSA. CDR3 sequence reads: CASSPAGEPGGALHF. Written as DNA, the CDR3 is TGTGCCAGCAGCCCAGCTGGGGAGCCTGGGGGGGCCCTCCACTTT. Full variable domain (rest looked up from reference TRBV7-2 and TRBJ1-6): GAGVSQSPSNKVTEKGKDVELRCDPISGHTALYWYRQSLGQGLEFLIYFQGNSAPDKSGLPSDRFSAERTGGSVSTLTIQRTQQEDSAVYLCASSPAGEPGGALHFGNGTRLTVT.